The clone carrying this TCR beta chain has only a few counts. The target antigen is unknown. PCR was performed a second time for roughly 6 to 12 cycles using a sample-barcoded 5' primer and a J-beta primer mix. The authors tagged each cDNA molecule using a template-switch adaptor with 12 random nucleotides. Sequencing recovered at least 2.5 million CDR3-containing paired-end reads from each sample. MiXCR, run by TCRdb on the 5' RACE reads, gives a single entry per CDR3 protein. This sample has around 400,000 distinct CDR3 sequences; over 45% occur once, and the top ten carry 45% to 55%. Germline V gives CDR1 SGHRS, CDR2 YFSETQ. Trimming left V 1 base short and J 8 bases short, with 12 bases between. This CDR3 has 13 amino acids. The sample originates from a study of blood T cells in healthy people across ages. Study-level findings and limits: A greater number of naive CD4+ cells and higher diversity distinguished long-lived donors from aged donors.

The receptor was derived from a man between 60 and 75 years old in good health. This chain uses TRBV5-1 with TRBJ1-2; D gene uncertain. The sample taken for sequencing was blood. The DNA for the CDR3 is TGCGCCAGCAGCTTGAGCGCCGACGGGGGCTACACCTTC. Its protein is CASSLSADGGYTF.